The rows below give T cell receptor beta chains drawn from one sample of a study of T cells after yellow fever vaccination. TCRdb passed the 5' RACE reads through MiXCR, listing each CDR3 protein once. The table records about 63,000 distinct CDR3 sequences, about 7.8% of them present only once. Sequenced here: CD8+ T cells sorted from PBMCs, sampled 15 days after the yellow fever booster vaccination. These receptors all come from a man aged 30-40 years who received the YFV17D yellow fever vaccine. Both conserved end residues are part of each CDR3. The D gene is left open where the match is weak. The size field is filled for only some rows; it gives once, few, many or a size class.

d_call j_call v_call clone_size cdr3_aa cdr3_nt
TRBD2 TRBJ2-7 TRBV6-2/TRBV6-3 many CASTILAGGLHEQYF TGTGCCAGCACTATCCTAGCGGGAGGTCTCCACGAGCAGTACTTC
TRBD2 TRBJ2-7 TRBV5-4 many CASSLKRDSSYEQYF TGTGCCAGCAGCCTAAAGCGGGATAGTTCCTACGAGCAGTACTTC
TRBD2 TRBJ2-1 TRBV7-3 many CASSPSPSGTYNEQFF TGTGCCAGCAGCCCGTCTCCTAGCGGGACCTACAATGAGCAGTTCTTC
. TRBJ2-2 TRBV24-1 many CATSVGQVGTGELFF TGTGCCACCAGTGTGGGGCAGGTAGGGACCGGGGAGCTGTTTTTT
. TRBJ2-3 TRBV15 many CATSRVSTDTQYF TGTGCCACCAGCAGAGTGAGCACAGATACGCAGTATTTT
TRBD2 TRBJ2-1 TRBV2 many CASSEETSGRDEQFF TGTGCCAGCAGTGAAGAGACTAGCGGGAGGGATGAGCAGTTCTTC
TRBD1 TRBJ2-7 TRBV9 many CASSGNPTGDPLEQYF TGTGCCAGCAGCGGCAATCCGACAGGGGACCCGCTCGAGCAGTACTTC
. TRBJ2-7 TRBV6-2/TRBV6-3 many CASSYLALYEQYF TGTGCCAGCAGTTACTTAGCGCTCTACGAGCAGTACTTC
TRBD1 TRBJ2-7 TRBV7-9 many CASSPLQGAMDEQYF TGTGCCAGCAGCCCGCTACAGGGGGCTATGGACGAGCAGTACTTC
TRBD1 TRBJ2-2 TRBV29-1 many CSVITGGTGELFF TGCAGCGTTATAACAGGGGGAACCGGGGAGCTGTTTTTT
. TRBJ2-7 TRBV13 few CASSAGLPFAYEQYF TGTGCCAGCAGCGCAGGACTTCCTTTTGCCTACGAGCAGTACTTC
. TRBJ1-1 TRBV28 . CASTLEGSTEAFF TGTGCCAGCACCTTGGAAGGGAGCACTGAAGCTTTCTTT
. TRBJ2-4 TRBV25-1 many CASMGANIQYF TGTGCCAGCATGGGGGCGAACATTCAGTACTTC
TRBD2 TRBJ2-7 TRBV7-8 many CASSLAGGIYEQYF TGTGCCAGCAGCTTAGCGGGAGGGATCTACGAGCAGTACTTC
TRBD2 TRBJ2-1 TRBV6-5 many CASSYVLAGPLYNEQFF TGTGCCAGCAGTTACGTCCTAGCGGGACCCCTTTACAATGAGCAGTTCTTC
. TRBJ2-7 TRBV5-1 few CASRRRVSDEQYF TGCGCCAGCAGACGACGCGTTTCGGACGAGCAGTACTTC
. TRBJ2-1 TRBV7-6 many CASSLAVEYNEQFF TGTGCCAGCAGCTTGGCAGTGGAATACAATGAGCAGTTCTTC
. TRBJ2-4 TRBV5-1 many CASSFSMSGTKNIQYF TGCGCCAGCAGCTTTTCAATGTCAGGGACCAAAAACATTCAGTACTTC
TRBD2 TRBJ2-2 TRBV5-1 many CASSPGGANTGELFF TGCGCCAGCAGCCCGGGGGGGGCGAACACCGGGGAGCTGTTTTTT
. TRBJ2-2 TRBV29-1 many CSVEDLKGANTGELFF TGCAGCGTTGAAGATCTTAAGGGGGCGAACACCGGGGAGCTGTTTTTT
TRBD2 TRBJ2-1 TRBV5-1 many CASFTAGDQYEQFF TGCGCCAGCTTTACAGCGGGAGACCAGTATGAGCAGTTCTTC
. TRBJ2-1 TRBV7-2 many CASFNEQFF TGTGCCAGCTTCAATGAGCAGTTCTTC
TRBD1 TRBJ1-2 TRBV25-1 once CASSDLGQGGFGYTF TGTGCCAGCAGTGACTTGGGACAGGGTGGATTCGGCTACACCTTC
. TRBJ2-7 TRBV6-2/TRBV6-3 many CASSEMGEQYF TGTGCCAGCAGTGAGATGGGGGAGCAGTACTTC
. TRBJ2-7 TRBV4-3 many CASSQELGQPSYEQYF TGCGCCAGCAGCCAAGAACTGGGCCAGCCTTCCTACGAGCAGTACTTC
. TRBJ2-1 TRBV5-1 many CASSLARTGHRGQFF TGCGCCAGCAGCTTGGCCCGGACGGGACATCGGGGGCAGTTCTTC
. TRBJ1-1 TRBV13 many CASSLSPNTEAFF TGTGCCAGCAGCTTGTCCCCGAACACTGAAGCTTTCTTT
TRBD1 TRBJ2-5 TRBV12-3/TRBV12-4 . CASSQQGIDETQYF TGTGCCAGCAGCCAACAGGGGATTGACGAGACCCAGTACTTC
. TRBJ1-1 TRBV19 many CASHGPREAFF TGTGCCAGTCATGGACCGCGTGAAGCTTTCTTT
TRBD2 TRBJ2-1 TRBV9 many CASSVDPGAGENNEQFF TGTGCCAGCAGCGTAGACCCGGGAGCGGGAGAGAACAATGAGCAGTTCTTC
. TRBJ2-2 TRBV9 many CASSVGGRGNTGELFF TGTGCCAGCAGCGTAGGTGGGCGGGGTAACACCGGGGAGCTGTTTTTT
. TRBJ1-1 TRBV7-3 many CASSFTGTGTEAFF TGTGCCAGCAGCTTTACAGGGACGGGTACTGAAGCTTTCTTT
. TRBJ2-7 TRBV7-9 . CASSLAQKLSYEQYF TGTGCCAGCAGCTTGGCGCAGAAACTCTCCTACGAGCAGTACTTC
. TRBJ2-1 TRBV5-6 many CATGMSGLGEQFF TGTGCCACCGGGATGAGCGGGCTGGGTGAGCAGTTCTTC
. TRBJ1-6 TRBV9 many CASSVNGYRGSPLHF TGTGCCAGCAGCGTAAACGGGTATCGGGGATCACCCCTCCACTTT
. TRBJ2-3 TRBV5-1 many CASSSIEEGVADTQYF TGCGCCAGCAGCTCGATTGAGGAGGGTGTGGCAGATACGCAGTATTTT
. TRBJ1-5 TRBV20-1 many CSARGNQPQHF TGCAGTGCTAGGGGGAATCAGCCCCAGCATTTT
TRBD2 TRBJ2-4 TRBV12-3/TRBV12-4 many CASRNTGLTDIQYF TGTGCCAGCAGAAATACGGGACTAACAGACATTCAGTACTTC
TRBD1 TRBJ2-3 TRBV12-3/TRBV12-4 many CASSPGTGWLTQYF TGTGCCAGCAGTCCCGGGACAGGGTGGCTGACGCAGTATTTT
TRBD1 TRBJ1-2 TRBV20-1 many CSAPLTGINYGYTF TGCAGTGCTCCATTGACAGGGATTAACTATGGCTACACCTTC
. TRBJ2-3 TRBV20-1 many CSAVGMSTDTQYF TGCAGCGCCGTGGGTATGAGCACAGATACGCAGTATTTT
. TRBJ2-1 TRBV6-2/TRBV6-3 many CASSPTQAYGKQFF TGTGCCAGCAGTCCAACACAAGCTTACGGAAAGCAGTTCTTC
TRBD2 TRBJ2-5 TRBV7-9 few CASCGRGKETQYF TGTGCCAGCTGCGGGCGGGGGAAAGAGACCCAGTACTTC
. TRBJ2-7 TRBV30 many CAWSGAVAYEQYF TGTGCCTGGAGCGGGGCGGTTGCCTACGAGCAGTACTTC
. TRBJ1-3 TRBV4-3 many CASSQANTIYF TGCGCCAGCAGCCAAGCGAACACCATATATTTT